The clone carrying this T cell receptor (beta chain) was found many times. As yet, its antigen is unknown. This record comes from a study of read filtering for tumor transcriptome and immune sequencing. Overall study: Among patients, some 17 were male and about 15 female, aged 47 to 80 (mean approximately 64). DNase treatment preceded whole-transcriptome library preparation.

Molecular barcoded adaptors covering alpha/delta and beta/gamma chains were used on around 400 ng RNA. TCRdb recomputed calls from the reads with MiXCR, one row per CDR3 protein. The sample consists of 14,000 to 15,000 distinct CDR3 sequences, roughly 22% of them appearing once. Study results and limitations: IR-seq captured clonotypes deeper and more reliably than RNA-seq.

This CDR3 comprises 16 residues. Trimming cost V 2 bases and J 6 bases, with 17 bases left between them. CDR1 MNHNY and CDR2 SVGAGI come from the germline V gene (reference sequence). This chain links TRBV6-6 with TRBJ2-1, with D tentatively TRBD2 (5 bases). What was sequenced was a population of CD138-negative cells sorted from bone marrow. This clonotype was obtained from a donor at least 40 years old with multiple myeloma. The CDR3 nucleotides are TGTGCCAGCAGTTACCTAGGACTTACCGGTGGCAATGAGCAGTTCTTC. Its protein product is CASSYLGLTGGNEQFF.